This TCR beta chain was identified in a study of cytomegalovirus exposure and HLA in healthy donors (dated by TCRdb to about 2017). A note on the overall study: According to an earlier analysis of 587 of the donors, 200 million or so T cells yielded 90 million to 130 million unique TCR beta sequences and approximately 300 Gb of sequence data. An early release covering about 600 HLA-typed donors comprised about 290 gigabases of sequencing data and around 86 million unique TCR sequences. Of the 300 to 400 genotyped donors, around 81% fell in the genetic ancestry cluster associated with self-reported Caucasian donors. The aim of the study was to test whether cataloging public T cell receptors could identify signatures of past pathogen exposure. The study profiled the T cell repertoires of 500 to 800 subjects by immunosequencing and related them to cytomegalovirus serostatus. A separate validation cohort of some 130 different subjects was used in addition to the 666-subject first cohort. High-throughput TCR immunosequencing, statistical association of individual TCRs with disease status, and machine learning were combined to predict cytomegalovirus infection status. A later analysis re-examined previously published TCR beta repertoires from just over 650 donors and added high-resolution HLA genotyping to investigate patterns of TCR occurrence. The later analysis used no new phenotypic data to find candidate immune exposures, relying instead on TCR beta sequences and their occurrence across donors. To decide whether each TCR beta V gene segment behaved as functional or pseudogenic, an earlier analysis of some 600 of the donors relied on high-throughput TCR beta sequencing. Donor age, sex, ethnicity and CMV serostatus were compiled together with the repertoire data. Genome-wide SNP genotypes for about 60% of the 666 donors were used in a later genetic analysis, which treated that subset as a discovery cohort. Every discovery cohort repertoire had been produced on one sequencing platform. HLA typing covered class I and class II loci at four-digit resolution. The number of donors typed differed by locus, with 629-630 for A, B, C, DRB1 and DQB1, around 500 for DQA1, about 610 for DPA1, and over 400 for DPB1. About 5 DR-DQ haplotypes were handled as single units for association and clustering, since linkage in the cohort was strong. Among around 400 genotyped donors of the cohort, an average of approximately 240,000 unique TCR beta nucleotide sequences was sequenced per donor, of which about 19% were non-productive. Study-wide findings and limitations: Assigning TCR associations to individual alleles was difficult when HLA alleles, especially DR and DQ, strongly co-occurred. The authors suggested that the approach could potentially be generalized to other disease states and immunological phenotypes. A later analysis associated about 17,000 TCR beta sequences with specific HLA alleles at a false discovery rate of 0.05. The study gave a list of under 200 TCR beta chains associated with cytomegalovirus. While some public TCRs were present in many individuals, most TCR sequences turned up only very rarely across donors. A further reported finding was that TCR beta sequences accurately predicted the HLA-A and HLA-B alleles for most subjects in the first cohort. The presence/absence analyses assumed that sequencing depth was roughly uniform across donors, and that assumption may not be true. Compared with the approximately 600-donor mean, donors in an Asian-associated ancestry cluster had fewer N-insertions in productive TCRs, according to a later genetic analysis. Immune exposure information for the cohort was limited to CMV serostatus. A cluster of highly shared sequence variants was judged likely to be a technical artifact of the sequencing pipeline. In a later analysis, TCR association rates were found to vary across HLA loci, with the most associated TCRs seen for DRB1 alleles and the fewest for HLA-C alleles. The classifier was reported to diagnose cytomegalovirus status with high specificity and sensitivity in both the original cohort and the validation cohort. A later genetic analysis associated a missense DCLRE1C variant with V-gene and J-gene trimming of TCR beta chains, and an independent cohort replicated the association. Correlated functional status among segregating V segments might be attributable to linkage disequilibrium, but an unknown experimental factor could not be ruled out. Some IMGT-functional V segments, including TRBV6-2 and TRBV6-3, could not be told apart with the 87-base-pair reads, so those segments were excluded. In a later analysis, several top co-occurrence clusters were reported to appear linked to parvovirus B19, influenza, CMV and Epstein-Barr virus. Because counts were too low, some 16 rarely observed V segments, including chromosome 9 orphons, were excluded from the earlier analysis of several hundred of the donors. Compared with equally common non-associated chains, HLA-associated TCR beta chains in a later analysis were more clonally expanded and had lower generation probabilities. The cohort was sequenced for TCR beta chains only, and without alpha or paired-chain data the features that could be detected were limited. Broadly in line with IMGT annotations, most TCR beta V segments showed up in productive rearrangements about 87% or about 30% of the time in an earlier analysis of about 500 of the donors. Most CMV-associated TCR beta chains appeared to be HLA-restricted in a later analysis, and the HLA associations seemed to be driven largely by CMV exposure. In vitro tests confirmed that a few of the cytomegalovirus-associated TCR beta chains recognize cytomegalovirus antigens. Because some donors lacked HLA typing at each locus, the association tests relied only on the typed subset.

This clone was observed a few times. The antigen this receptor binds is unknown. No base quality values were provided; no much bigger clone lies one nucleotide off. The cohort was made up of roughly 670 healthy bone marrow donors. Cohort members were all nominally healthy when sampled, although unrecorded immune exposures were likely present. The donor tested CMV seropositive and was one of the 289 seropositive cohort members. Each donor provided a peripheral blood sample, and peripheral blood mononuclear cells were used for TCR beta sequencing. The Qiagen DNeasy Blood Extraction Kit was used to extract genomic DNA from the blood cell samples. For CDR1 and CDR2, the germline V gene (reference sequence) lists MNHEY and SMNVEV. The CDR3 goes from the cysteine to the phenylalanine over 14 residues. The DNA shown is the 42-base CDR3, in frame from base 1. V is pared back by 3 bases and J by 4 bases, with 12 bases lying between the germline termini.

Libraries were built with the immunoSEQ multiplex PCR assay. A mixture of 60 forward primers for TCR Vbeta segments and 13 reverse primers for TCR Jbeta segments was used in the multiplex PCR. The CDR3 region of rearranged TCR beta genes was amplified from genomic DNA with a multiplex PCR assay. The Illumina HiSeq System was used to sequence the amplified TCR beta libraries as 87-base-pair reads. The authors' analysis ran thus. A later analysis counted around 72 million unique TCR beta chains across the 650 to 700 repertoires, and roughly 9.9 million of these chains were shared by at least two donors. To remove PCR and sequencing errors, raw reads were error-corrected and collapsed into unique sequences using a nearest-neighbor algorithm that merged closely related sequences. V, D and J gene segments were assigned by aligning CDR3 sequences to IMGT reference sequences. For a sequence to be retained, at least a six-nucleotide match to both a V gene segment and a J gene segment was required. A rearrangement counted as productive if the CDR3 had no stop codons and remained in frame with V and J, and every other rearrangement counted as non-productive. Following IMGT convention, CDR3 was defined as the stretch from the second conserved V-encoded cysteine to the conserved J-encoded phenylalanine. The earlier analysis of about 640 of the donors excluded any sequence lacking an unambiguous match to a single V gene segment. In an earlier analysis of about 590 of the donors, a V segment was called functional when productive rearrangements were above 56.7%, and segregating when the standard deviation between donors exceeded 5%. A statistical classification framework was built to diagnose cytomegalovirus status from the catalog of TCR beta chain sequences. A later analysis assigned V and J genes by comparing TCR nucleotide sequences with IMGT/GENE-DB human TR gene sequences. In a later analysis, CDR3 sequences and most-parsimonious VDJ recombination scenarios were assigned using the TCRdist pipeline. A later analysis defined each TCR beta chain by its CDR3 amino acid sequence plus V-gene family, and excluded reads lacking a unique V-gene family. To address suspected cross-contamination and a sequencing artifact, a later analysis removed around 590 highly shared, low-generation-probability nucleotide sequences. In a later analysis, a clonal expansion index for each public chain was calculated from normalized within-repertoire ranks of inferred template counts. A later analysis computed generation probabilities with a VDJ recombination model fitted to out-of-frame rearrangements, and checked the results against IGoR. A later analysis scored TCR-TCR, TCR-HLA and TCR-CMV co-occurrence with hypergeometric tests, applying a repertoire-size bias correction to TCR pairs. In a later analysis, false discovery rates were estimated by permuting HLA or CMV assignments 20 times. In a later analysis, co-occurring TCRs were grouped with DBSCAN, and TCRdist sequence similarity was added when clustering was performed within HLA-allele-positive subsets. Co-occurrence clustering excluded repertoires with fewer than 30,000 or more than 120,000 public chains, plus five with anomalous nucleotide sharing. What TCRdb holds here is the immuneACCESS table cut down to in-frame rearrangements. Part of the clones is not present; checked against another copy, under half of the missing clones reflect an unresolved V gene, and the others are unexplained. The V and J calls and clone size were taken over from that table, and D and trimming were inferred from the DNA. For this sample the table gives approximately 150,000 clones, of which 79% were detected only once. The ten most abundant clones make up roughly 6% of the sample.

The source material was PBMCs. This receptor chain uses TRBV27 and TRBJ2-5, with the D gene uncertain. The TCR originated in a man aged 50 to 60 in good health and CMV-seropositive. The nucleotides read TGTGCCAGCAGTTTCCTGGCAGGCGTAGAGACCCAGTACTTC. This gives the protein CASSFLAGVETQYF.